Reported below is one T cell receptor (beta chain). The antigen is undetermined. These data belong to a study of T cell responses to AZD1222 COVID-19 vaccine. Study at large: Timing groups of about 4 and about 12 weeks for second doses were pooled.

Germline V gene lookup returns CDR1 SGHRS and CDR2 YFSETQ. The CDR3 loop spans 13 amino acids. V was shortened by 0 bases and J by 3 bases, with 7 bases between the two germline ends. Sequencing was performed with immunoSEQ multiplex PCR; in TCRdb, only in-frame clones are kept and a portion is missing. The sample records fewer than 150,000 clones, over 75% being singletons. Findings and caveats of the study: Variant regions that are unmutated are reportedly the target of nearly half of spike-specific TCRs. White British donors predominated, females outnumbered males, and clonal diversity was possibly underestimated. Spike was spanned by vaccine-associated CD4 TCRs, with dominance at 160-218 and 743-854.

The specimen comprised peripheral blood, sampled on day 0 of AZD1222 vaccination. This sequence originates from an adult in good health. The rearrangement joins TRBV5-1 to TRBJ2-7; D gene uncertain. The CDR3 DNA sequence: TGCGCCAGCAGCTTGGAAGTGGGCTACGAGCAGTACTTC. Protein: CASSLEVGYEQYF.